A single sample gave rise to the 24 T cell receptor beta chains below, sequenced in a study of T-cell reconstitution after alpha-beta-depleted transplantation in children. As it was prepared, the TCRbeta library received unique molecular identifiers. TCRdb re-derived calls from the PCR reads in MiXCR, one entry per CDR3 protein. This sample has hundreds of thousands of distinct CDR3 sequences, with approximately 13% found just once. The input for sequencing was PBMCs, mostly from graft donor cells, taken 360 days after TCRalphabeta/CD19-depleted stem cell transplant. These receptors originate from a male patient younger than 18 who had a stem cell transplant for acute myeloid leukemia, so the T cells may come from the graft donor.

The rearrangement joins TRBV20-1 to TRBJ2-1; possible D gene TRBD1, 6 bases. The germline gives CDR1 DFQATT, CDR2 SNEGSKA (reference sequence). V lost 6 bases and J 8 bases, leaving 20 bases between the germline ends. CDR3 size: 14 residues. This chain's CDR3 is CSASHAGQTHEQFF. The CDR3, as DNA: TGCAGTGCCTCCCATGCAGGACAGACCCATGAGCAGTTCTTC.

The sample holds many counts of this clonotype. The chain couples TRBV2 to TRBJ2-1, with 13 bases lining up with TRBD2. CDR3 size: 14 residues. CDR1 SNHLY and CDR2 FYNNEI come from the germline V gene. V lost 6 bases to trimming and J lost 7 bases; unmatched junction nucleotides: 3. The CDR3 is CASSWTSGSNEQFF. CDR3 DNA: TGTGCCAGCAGCTGGACTAGCGGGAGTAATGAGCAGTTCTTC.

The chain is built from TRBV24-1 and TRBJ2-3, with TRBD2 matching over 13 bases. Germline V gene sequence: CDR1 KGHDR, CDR2 SFDVKD. The CDR3 runs 19 residues. The J segment lost 0 bases and the V segment lost 3 bases, leaving 8 bases of the junction unmatched. Here the CDR3 reads CATSDQPGLAGPSTDTQYF. The CDR3 coding sequence is TGTGCCACCAGTGATCAACCGGGACTAGCGGGGCCTAGCACAGATACGCAGTATTTT.

This clonotype was recorded at least ten times. This chain connects TRBV2 to TRBJ2-1; TRBD2 aligns across 12 bases. V was pared by 6 bases and J by 8 bases, with 8 bases of the junction left unmatched. CDR1 is SNHLY, CDR2 FYNNEI, per germline. The CDR3 is 15 residues long. DNA of the CDR3: TGTGCCAGCAGCTTACTAGCGGGAGGTCCCCATGAGCAGTTCTTC. Its protein product is CASSLLAGGPHEQFF.

The V call is TRBV15, the J call TRBJ2-3, with 10 bases that match TRBD1. Unmatched junction bases numbered 5, after V lost 5 bases and J lost 3 bases. The germline V gene encodes CDR1 LNHNV and CDR2 YYDKDF (reference sequence). The CDR3 consists of 15 residues. The CDR3 protein is CATSSGQGGTDTQYF. The CDR3 coding sequence is TGTGCCACCAGCTCTGGACAGGGGGGAACAGATACGCAGTATTTT. The full variable domain, completed using reference TRBV15 and TRBJ2-3, is DAMVIQNPRYQVTQFGKPVTLSCSQTLNHNVMYWYQQKSSQAPKLLFHYYDKDFNNEADTPDNFQSRRPNTSFCFLDIRSPGLGDTAMYLCATSSGQGGTDTQYFGPGTRLTVL.

The rearrangement joins TRBV2 to TRBJ2-7; 7 bases are a match to TRBD1. Germline lookup yields CDR1 SNHLY and CDR2 FYNNEI. With 10 bases clipped from V and 1 base from J, the junction kept 10 bases outside the gene matches. This CDR3 comprises 14 residues. For the CDR3, the DNA is TGTGCCACCGGAAGGGGGCAACGTTCCTACGAGCAGTACTTC. Translated, it gives CATGRGQRSYEQYF.

This clonotype has at least ten counts. The rearrangement uses TRBV29-1 and TRBJ2-4; D gene ambiguous. The V end was cut by 4 bases, the J end by 6 bases, with 22 bases between. CDR1 and CDR2 (germline): SQVTM, ANQGSEA. This CDR3 spans 16 amino acids. The CDR3 region is CSVVPWVGVGINIQYF. The CDR3 DNA follows: TGCAGCGTTGTACCGTGGGTTGGGGTTGGCATAAACATTCAGTACTTC.

Many counts were recorded for this clonotype. The genes are TRBV15 and TRBJ2-2, with a tentative D call TRBD2 (6 bases). Germline loops: CDR1 LNHNV, CDR2 YYDKDF (reference sequence). Trimming cost V 1 base and J 1 base, with 7 bases left between them. CDR3 length: 15 residues. The CDR3 loop is CATSRAGVNTGELFF. CDR3 in DNA: TGTGCCACCAGCAGAGCGGGAGTGAACACCGGGGAGCTGTTTTTT.

The sample holds a few counts of this clonotype. The chain joins TRBV15 to TRBJ1-4; tentatively, D is TRBD1 (5 bases). Looked up from germline, CDR1 is LNHNV and CDR2 is YYDKDF (reference sequence). The CDR3 has 13 residues. V was shortened by 0 bases and J by 13 bases, with 12 bases between the two germline ends. The CDR3 DNA is TGTGCCACCAGCAGAGAGAAGAGAAGGGGACTGTTTTTT. Its translation: CATSREKRRGLFF.

This clonotype came up a few times. The chain is built from TRBV12-3 or TRBV12-4 and TRBJ2-7; 8 bases fit TRBD2. The CDR3 extends over 17 amino acids. V lost 1 base, J lost 4 bases, and 12 bases stayed unmatched. The DNA of the CDR3 is TGTGCCAGCAGTTTAGGACCTAACGGGAGGGGATCGTACGAGCAGTACTTC. Translated, it gives CASSLGPNGRGSYEQYF.

The gene calls are TRBV7-3 and TRBJ2-7; 14 bases map to TRBD2. CDR3 length equals 16 residues. CDR1 is SGHTA and CDR2 is FQGTGA in the germline V gene. V trimming: 5 bases; J trimming: 7 bases; junction bases outside the gene matches: 10. The DNA for the CDR3 is TGTGCCAGCAGCCCGGGACTAGCGGGAGACCCGCGGGAGCAGTACTTC. It is translated as CASSPGLAGDPREQYF.

A note on this clonotype: A read error may produce the germline difference seen at one junction end. The chain links TRBV7-7 to TRBJ2-2; TRBD1 matches at 7 bases. Germline V lookup: CDR1 SSHAT, CDR2 FNYEAQ (reference sequence). The CDR3 runs to 19 residues. Here the CDR3 DNA reads TGTGCTAGCAGCTTAGCCCAGACAGGGCCGTTCGCGAACACCGGGGAGCTGTTTTTT. Translated: CASSLAQTGPFANTGELFF.

The V and J genes are TRBV28 and TRBJ2-7; D is undetermined. Trimming left V 8 bases short and J 4 bases short, with 18 bases between. This CDR3 has 14 amino acids. The germline V gene has CDR1 MDHEN and CDR2 SYDVKM. The CDR3 loop is CASSPGRLSYEQYF. The CDR3 DNA sequence: TGTGCCAGCTCCCCCGGACGCCTTTCTTACGAGCAGTACTTC.

This clonotype has more than one count but fewer than ten. The genes are TRBV28 and TRBJ2-7, with TRBD2 identical over 9 bases. V shed 5 bases and J 4 bases; nucleotides not matched to a gene: 15. The CDR3 is made up of 17 amino acids. Germline loops: CDR1 MDHEN, CDR2 SYDVKM. The CDR3: CASSAPRREGRLYEQYF. The CDR3, as DNA: TGTGCCAGCAGTGCCCCTAGGCGGGAGGGGAGGTTATACGAGCAGTACTTC.

This chain uses TRBV20-1 with TRBJ2-7; TRBD1 matches at 7 bases. There are 14 residues in the CDR3. V shed 1 base, J shed 1 base, and the junction held 4 bases outside the gene matches. Germline values: CDR1 DFQATT, CDR2 SNEGSKA (reference sequence). The CDR3 region is CSARAYRGSYEQYF. The CDR3 DNA sequence: TGCAGTGCTAGAGCTTACAGGGGTTCCTACGAGCAGTACTTC.

This clonotype was detected a few times. This rearrangement joins TRBV29-1 to TRBJ2-5; 7 bases fit TRBD1. Per the germline V gene, CDR1 is SQVTM and CDR2 is ANQGSEA. V was clipped by 5 bases and J by 5 bases; unmatched bases: 11. The CDR3 length is 14 residues. The CDR3 protein is CSVYETGSFETQYF. CDR3 nucleotide sequence: TGCAGCGTTTACGAGACAGGGTCTTTCGAGACCCAGTACTTC.

In this sample, this clonotype turned up many times. The V call is TRBV7-2, the J call TRBJ2-5; a possible D gene is TRBD2 (6 bases). The V end was cut by 2 bases, the J end by 10 bases, with 17 bases between. The CDR3 runs 14 residues. Germline CDR1 reads SGHTA; CDR2 reads FQGNSA. The CDR3 reads CASSLFLSNGGQYF. In DNA, the CDR3 is TGTGCCAGCAGCTTATTTCTCTCGAACGGGGGCCAGTACTTC.

This clonotype was picked up many times. The chain recombines TRBV28 with TRBJ2-2; D not certain. The CDR3 extends over 12 amino acids. Looked up from germline, CDR1 is MDHEN and CDR2 is SYDVKM. V gave up 2 bases and J gave up 5 bases, with 3 bases separating them. The CDR3, as DNA: TGTGCCAGCAGTTTAACTACCGGGGAGCTGTTTTTT. It translates to CASSLTTGELFF.

This clonotype was picked up many times. The chain is built from TRBV25-1 and TRBJ2-7; D assignment may be TRBD1 or TRBD2 (5 bases each). The CDR3 spans 14 residues. The germline gives CDR1 MGHDK, CDR2 SYGVNS. Trimming removed 4 bases at V and 5 bases at J, with 15 bases between. CDR3 in DNA: TGTGCCAGCAGTGTCACTGCCGGGGCCCACGAGCAGTACTTC. This codes for CASSVTAGAHEQYF.

This clonotype has more than one count but fewer than ten. The V gene is TRBV24-1, the J gene TRBJ2-1, with D unresolved. Trimming pared 9 bases from V and 10 bases from J, leaving 18 bases between. The germline gives CDR1 KGHDR, CDR2 SFDVKD. The CDR3 covers 13 residues. CDR3: CATGVNGRSEQFF. CDR3 coding DNA: TGTGCCACCGGAGTGAACGGGCGGTCCGAGCAGTTCTTC.

The chain couples TRBV5-1 to TRBJ1-1, with a possible D match to TRBD1 (6 bases). The germline gives CDR1 SGHRS, CDR2 YFSETQ. This CDR3 has 18 amino acids. V lost 4 bases and J lost 3, with 25 bases in between. The CDR3 sequence: CASSHSGQPLCRDTEAFF. CDR3 coding DNA: TGCGCCAGCAGCCACAGCGGACAGCCTTTATGTAGGGACACTGAAGCTTTCTTT.

This clonotype has ten or more counts. It is unclear where the CDR3 begins or ends on the DNA, so no DNA is shown, and the CDR3 is as TCRdb lists it. J is TRBJ1-5 and V is TRBV21-1. TRBV21-1 is marked as a pseudogene. The CDR3 length equals 16 residues, ends included. This CDR3 reads CASTLVGGGNYQPQHF.

This chain links TRBV7-6 with TRBJ2-7; the match to TRBD2 covers 8 bases. The CDR3 runs 15 residues. V lost 5 bases and J lost 2; bases outside the gene matches: 8. Germline V lookup: CDR1 SGHVS, CDR2 FNYEAQ. The DNA for the CDR3 is TGTGCCAGCAGCCCAGAAGGACTAGCCACCTACGAGCAGTACTTC. Amino acids: CASSPEGLATYEQYF. Full variable domain (rest looked up from reference TRBV7-6 and TRBJ2-7): GAGVSQSPRYKVTKRGQDVALRCDPISGHVSLYWYRQALGQGPEFLTYFNYEAQQDKSGLPNDRFSAERPEGSISTLTIQRTEQRDSAMYRCASSPEGLATYEQYFGPGTRLTVT.

The chain couples TRBV20-1 to TRBJ2-5, with D uncertain. The germline V gene has CDR1 DFQATT and CDR2 SNEGSKA (reference sequence). The CDR3 length is 12 residues. The DNA of the CDR3 is TGCAGCTTCGGAGCCTTTCAAGAGACCCAGTACTTC. Protein: CSFGAFQETQYF.